Below, 27 T cell receptor beta chains from the same sample are listed, as sequenced in a study of T cell repertoires in cytomegalovirus infection. Their specific antigens are unknown. TCRdb reprocessed the reads with MiXCR, giving one entry per CDR3 protein. In the table there are about 400,000 distinct CDR3 sequences, about 32% of which are singletons. The sample here was cultured PBMCs, taken from culture after CMV antigen stimulation. The receptors were sampled from a human donor in good health (CMV status not recorded). Some clones in this sample may be carry-over from other donors' samples.

The V and J genes are TRBV20-1 and TRBJ1-5; the match to TRBD1 covers 9 bases. The CDR3 contains 15 residues. V shed 3 bases, J shed 4 bases, and the junction held 7 bases outside the gene matches. Germline CDR1 reads DFQATT; CDR2 reads SNEGSKA (reference sequence). This chain's CDR3 is CSARTGGGENQPQHF. The CDR3 DNA is TGCAGTGCTAGGACAGGGGGGGGGGAGAATCAGCCCCAGCATTTT.

This clonotype has just a few counts. This chain connects TRBV11-2 to TRBJ2-3; 12 nucleotides match TRBD1. J lost 4 bases, V lost 4 bases, and 6 bases had no gene match. This CDR3 comprises 16 residues. The V gene's germline CDR1 is SGHAT and CDR2 FQNNGV. CDR3 DNA sequence: TGTGCCAGCAGCTGGGGACAGGGGGCGAGATCAGATACGCAGTATTTT. Protein sequence: CASSWGQGARSDTQYF.

This clonotype was counted between two and nine times. The genes are TRBV4-3 and TRBJ2-3; weak D call: TRBD1 (5 bases). Trimming took off 0 bases at V and 1 base at J, with 8 bases between the two ends. Germline CDR1 LGHNA, CDR2 YSLEER. The CDR3 loop spans 15 amino acids. The CDR3 coding sequence is TGCGCCAGCAGCCAAGAGGAAGGGGGCACAGATACGCAGTATTTT. This encodes CASSQEEGGTDTQYF.

This clonotype was counted between two and nine times. The chain employs TRBV20-1 and TRBJ1-6; D remains unclear. The CDR3 is made up of 13 amino acids. The germline CDR1 and CDR2 sequences are DFQATT and SNEGSKA (reference sequence). Trimming left V 0 bases short and J 5 bases short, with 5 bases between. This chain's CDR3 is CSARDGDNSPLHF. The CDR3, as DNA: TGCAGTGCTAGAGACGGAGATAATTCACCCCTCCACTTT.

This clonotype showed up just a few times. This chain joins TRBV5-1 and TRBJ2-7; 11 nucleotides match TRBD2. In germline, CDR1 is SGHRS, CDR2 YFSETQ. The V gene end was trimmed by 4 bases and the J gene end by 3 bases; junction bases not matched to a gene: 3. This CDR3 comprises 14 residues. CDR3 bases: TGCGCCAGCAGCGGTCTAGCGGGAGGCTACGAGCAGTACTTC. It encodes CASSGLAGGYEQYF.

This clonotype occurred a few times. The chain links TRBV24-1 to TRBJ2-2; D gene uncertain. The CDR3 sequence is 14 residues long. V lost 0 bases to trimming and J lost 3 bases, with 4 bases between them. Germline V gives CDR1 KGHDR, CDR2 SFDVKD. The CDR3 sequence is CATSDLTDTGELFF. DNA for the CDR3: TGTGCCACCAGTGATTTGACAGACACCGGGGAGCTGTTTTTT.

This clonotype appeared a few times. J is TRBJ1-1 and V is TRBV10-3, with D maybe TRBD1 (5 bases). CDR1 and CDR2 (germline): ENHRY, SYGVKD. Trimming left V 2 bases short and J 7 bases short, with 11 bases between. The CDR3 is 13 amino acids. The CDR3 coding sequence is TGTGCCATCAGTGAGCGAGGGGAAGGTGAAGCTTTCTTT. Translated: CAISERGEGEAFF.

V gene TRBV2 combines with J gene TRBJ1-2; D gene uncertain. CDR3 length: 12 amino acids. With 5 bases removed from V and 4 bases from J, the gap between germline ends came to 8 bases. From germline, CDR1 is SNHLY and CDR2 FYNNEI. CDR3 protein: CASSPGLYGYTF. As DNA, the CDR3 is TGTGCCAGCAGTCCGGGCCTCTATGGCTACACCTTC.

This clonotype was counted at least ten times. The chain joins TRBV7-2 to TRBJ2-1, with 7 bases fitting TRBD1. The ends lost 8 bases at V and 0 bases at J; junction bases unmatched: 7. The CDR3 runs 15 residues. Germline V lookup: CDR1 SGHTA, CDR2 FQGNSA. CDR3: CASSPGGSSYNEQFF. In DNA form, the CDR3 reads TGTGCCAGCTCCCCAGGGGGTAGCTCCTACAATGAGCAGTTCTTC.

The V and J genes are TRBV12-3 or TRBV12-4 and TRBJ1-2; possible D gene TRBD1, 5 bases. Between the trimmed V and J ends, which lost 6 bases and 8 bases, there was a span of 13 bases. This CDR3 has 12 residues. The CDR3 DNA is TGTGCCAGCAGGTCTGGGGGTCGGGGCTACACCTTC. Protein product: CASRSGGRGYTF.

This clonotype was seen just once. This chain connects TRBV7-2 to TRBJ2-5, with TRBD2 matching over 8 bases. Germline V lookup: CDR1 SGHTA, CDR2 FQGNSA. This CDR3 region has 15 residues. Unmatched junction bases numbered 11, after V lost 4 bases and J lost 7 bases. CDR3 coding DNA: TGTGCCAGCAGCTCGGGGGGGAGGGTGATAGGGACCCAGTACTTC. This encodes CASSSGGRVIGTQYF.

The table lists this clonotype with a count of one. The genes are TRBV7-9 and TRBJ2-5; 7 nucleotides match TRBD2. Germline CDR1 reads SEHNR; CDR2 reads FQNEAQ (reference sequence). The CDR3 extends over 15 amino acids. V was clipped by 5 bases and J by 3 bases; unmatched bases: 9. The CDR3, as DNA: TGTGCCAGCAGCCCCTACGGTGGGAGGGAAGAGACCCAGTACTTC. Translation: CASSPYGGREETQYF.

V is TRBV4-3 and J is TRBJ1-5; TRBD1 agrees at 12 bases. This CDR3 has 16 amino acids. V trimming: 3 bases; J trimming: 5 bases; junction bases outside the gene matches: 5. Germline CDR1 is LGHNA and CDR2 is YSLEER. The CDR3 spells CASSHPGQGADQPQHF. Here the CDR3 DNA reads TGCGCCAGCAGCCATCCGGGACAGGGGGCCGATCAGCCCCAGCATTTT.

There are many counts of this clonotype. The V call is TRBV7-2, the J call TRBJ2-3; D unclear. The CDR3 spans 15 residues. Per germline, CDR1 SGHTA and CDR2 FQGNSA. V was clipped by 2 bases and J by 1 base, with 10 bases between them. The CDR3 sequence is CASSLFSVGTDTQYF. The CDR3 nucleotides read TGTGCCAGCAGCTTATTCTCGGTAGGCACAGATACGCAGTATTTT.

This clonotype was counted only a few times. Here the CDR3 reads CASSGGGYSDTQYF. Written as DNA, the CDR3 is TGTGCCAGCAGTGGGGGAGGTTATTCGGATACGCAGTATTTT. The chain combines TRBV6-2 or TRBV6-3 with TRBJ2-3; a weak D match, TRBD2 (6 bases). There are 14 residues in the CDR3. CDR1 and CDR2 (germline): MNHEY, SVGEGT. The V end lost 5 bases, the J end lost 6 bases, and 15 bases lay between the germline ends.

CDR3 amino acids: CSVEVQDKITDTQYF. CDR3 bases: TGCAGCGTTGAAGTACAGGACAAGATCACAGATACGCAGTATTTT. The chain carries TRBV29-1 and TRBJ2-3; D might be TRBD1 (5 bases). This CDR3 comprises 15 residues. V was pared by 1 base and J by 2 bases, with 13 bases between. The germline CDR1 and CDR2 sequences are SQVTM and ANQGSEA.

In this sample, this clonotype turned up a few times. The chain has TRBV7-8 and TRBJ2-1, with D possibly matching TRBD2 (5 bases). V lost 5 bases, J lost 5 bases, and 19 bases lay in between. The germline gives CDR1 SGHVS, CDR2 FQNEAQ. The CDR3 runs to 16 residues. Here the CDR3 DNA reads TGTGCCAGCAGCCCGGTGAGGTTTCTAGCTAACAATGAGCAGTTCTTC. This sequence encodes CASSPVRFLANNEQFF.

On this clonotype itself: A read error may produce the germline difference seen at one junction end. This chain links TRBV5-3 with TRBJ2-1, with TRBD1 matching 9 bases. TRBV5-3 is an open reading frame, and its role is uncertain. The CDR3 is 16 residues long. The CDR3 bases are TGTGCCAGCAGCTGGAAGACAGGGGGGACCTACAATGAGCAGTTCTTC. Its protein is CASSWKTGGTYNEQFF.

The V and J genes are TRBV7-6 and TRBJ1-1, with D unclear. Trimming removed 5 bases from V and 11 bases from J, with 15 bases in between. Germline V CDR1 and CDR2: SGHVS, FNYEAQ. The CDR3 runs 12 residues. CDR3 sequence: CASSQTPFGAFF. DNA of the CDR3: TGTGCCAGCAGCCAGACGCCTTTTGGGGCTTTCTTT.

In its sample, this clonotype was seen many times. The chain uses TRBV12-3 or TRBV12-4 and TRBJ1-1; a possible D gene is TRBD1 (5 bases). This CDR3 is 13 amino acids long. V dropped 2 bases and J dropped 4 bases, with 8 bases sitting between them. CDR3 in DNA: TGTGCCAGCAGTTTATCGGGGGGCACTGAAGCTTTCTTT. This gives the protein CASSLSGGTEAFF.

The chain is built from TRBV7-9 and TRBJ2-7; D call uncertain. The V end lost 5 bases, the J end lost 3 bases, and 5 bases lay between the germline ends. Germline CDR1 reads SEHNR; CDR2 reads FQNEAQ (reference sequence). The CDR3 spans 11 residues. CDR3 nucleotide sequence: TGTGCCAGCAGCACCTACTACGAGCAGTACTTC. Translating gives CASSTYYEQYF.

This clonotype was observed a few times. This chain connects TRBV4-1 to TRBJ1-3, with D hard to call. Germline assignment: CDR1 MGHRA and CDR2 YSYEKL. The CDR3 is 13 amino acids. Trimming stripped 4 bases from V and 4 bases from J, with 8 bases between. The DNA for the CDR3 is TGCGCCAGCAGCCTTATGGGCGGAAACACCATATATTTT. Encoded protein: CASSLMGGNTIYF.

This chain links TRBV2 with TRBJ1-6; unclear D gene. CDR3 size: 12 residues. The V gene lost 5 bases and the J gene lost 10 bases, with 9 bases spanning the gap. Germline CDR1 and CDR2: SNHLY and FYNNEI. The CDR3 protein is CASSSKGSPLHF. In nucleotides, the CDR3 is TGTGCCAGCAGTAGTAAGGGATCACCCCTCCACTTT.

This chain links TRBV19 with TRBJ2-1; 10 bases line up with TRBD2. The CDR3 covers 15 residues. J lost 8 bases, V lost 3 bases, and 7 bases had no gene match. The germline CDR1 and CDR2 sequences are LNHDA and SQIVND (reference sequence). DNA of the CDR3: TGTGCCAGTAGTATCACGGCTAGCGGGAGTGATGAGCAGTTCTTC. Its translation: CASSITASGSDEQFF.

The chain couples TRBV6-2 or TRBV6-3 to TRBJ2-1; 13 nucleotides align to TRBD2. V dropped 6 bases and J dropped 4; count of bases not matched to a gene: 6. The CDR3 is 16 residues long. The germline V gene has CDR1 MNHEY and CDR2 SVGEGT. CDR3 DNA sequence: TGTGCCAGCAGCCATGGACTAGCGGGAGTATACAATGAGCAGTTCTTC. Protein: CASSHGLAGVYNEQFF.

CDR3 sequence (DNA): TGCGCCAGCAGCCAAGATCCTAGCACAGATACGCAGTATTTT. Its protein is CASSQDPSTDTQYF. The rearrangement joins TRBV4-1 to TRBJ2-3; D gene ambiguous. This CDR3 is 14 amino acids long. Germline values: CDR1 MGHRA, CDR2 YSYEKL. The germline V and J ends were trimmed by 0 bases and 0 bases, with 4 bases remaining between them.

V gene TRBV20-1 combines with J gene TRBJ2-7; TRBD2 agrees at 7 bases. The germline V gene has CDR1 DFQATT and CDR2 SNEGSKA (reference sequence). Trimming removed 0 bases from V and 3 bases from J; junction bases left unmatched: 5. CDR3 size: 14 residues. The DNA of the CDR3 is TGCAGTGCTAGAGAAGCGGGGCGAAGCTACGAGCAGTACTTC. Translating gives CSAREAGRSYEQYF.